Listed here are 7 T cell receptor beta chains from one sample, sequenced in a study of CD8 T cells in Susac syndrome. Roughly 0.45 to 1 ug RNA was reverse transcribed with random hexamers. TCRdb reprocessed the immunoSEQ multiplex PCR reads via MiXCR and lists one record per CDR3 protein. Among tens of thousands of distinct CDR3 sequences listed, around 95% were seen once. Sample: CD8+ T cells from PBMCs. Every receptor here comes from a human donor with Susac syndrome.

This chain joins TRBV20-1 and TRBJ2-7, with 12 bases matching TRBD2. Germline V CDR1 and CDR2: DFQATT, SNEGSKA (reference sequence). The CDR3 runs 14 residues. With 1 base clipped from V and 3 bases from J, the junction kept 1 base outside the gene matches. In DNA form, the CDR3 reads TGCAGTGCTAGAGGACTAGCGGGAGTCTACGAGCAGTACTTC. Protein product: CSARGLAGVYEQYF.

The V gene is TRBV20-1, the J gene TRBJ2-7; 7 nucleotides line up with TRBD2. CDR3 length: 13 amino acids. Germline V gene lookup returns CDR1 DFQATT and CDR2 SNEGSKA (reference sequence). Unmatched junction bases numbered 2, after V lost 3 bases and J lost 0 bases. The CDR3 coding sequence is TGCAGTGCTAGGGGGGGGAGCTCCTACGAGCAGTACTTC. This sequence encodes CSARGGSSYEQYF.

This clonotype was detected once. This chain joins TRBV12-3 or TRBV12-4 and TRBJ2-1; 7 bases fit TRBD2. The length of the CDR3 is 17 residues. Trimming at V came to 3 bases and at J to 0 bases, leaving 8 bases not matched to a gene. The CDR3 sequence is CASSFMVGGFSYNEQFF. The DNA of the CDR3 is TGTGCCAGCAGTTTTATGGTGGGAGGGTTCTCCTACAATGAGCAGTTCTTC.

The chain carries TRBV2 and TRBJ2-1, with 7 bases lining up with TRBD1. Germline CDR1 is SNHLY and CDR2 is FYNNEI. J lost 2 bases, V lost 5 bases, and 18 bases had no gene match. The CDR3 length is 19 residues. This CDR3 is CASSLLTGNLTYTYNEQFF. CDR3 nucleotides: TGTGCCAGCAGTCTCCTGACAGGGAATCTCACTTATACCTACAATGAGCAGTTCTTC.

The gene calls are TRBV4-2 and TRBJ2-3; D possibly corresponds to TRBD2 (5 bases). CDR3 length: 15 residues. Trimming took 4 bases from V and 0 from J, leaving 11 bases between them. Looked up from germline, CDR1 is LGHNA and CDR2 is YNFKEQ. CDR3 bases: TGTGCCAGCAGCCCATACCGAGGGAGCACAGATACGCAGTATTTT. It is translated as CASSPYRGSTDTQYF.

This chain connects TRBV12-3 or TRBV12-4 to TRBJ1-5, with TRBD1 as a possible D gene (5 bases). Trimming pared 5 bases from V and 7 bases from J, leaving 15 bases between. This CDR3 has 14 residues. The CDR3 is CASSEAQAEQPQHF. For the CDR3, the DNA is TGTGCCAGCAGTGAAGCACAGGCCGAGCAGCCCCAGCATTTT.

The chain employs TRBV28 and TRBJ2-3; no definite D call. The CDR3 spans 13 residues. Germline V gives CDR1 MDHEN, CDR2 SYDVKM. V was pared by 6 bases and J by 0 bases, with 7 bases between. As DNA, the CDR3 is TGTGCCAGCAGACTAAGAAGCACAGATACGCAGTATTTT. Amino acid sequence: CASRLRSTDTQYF.